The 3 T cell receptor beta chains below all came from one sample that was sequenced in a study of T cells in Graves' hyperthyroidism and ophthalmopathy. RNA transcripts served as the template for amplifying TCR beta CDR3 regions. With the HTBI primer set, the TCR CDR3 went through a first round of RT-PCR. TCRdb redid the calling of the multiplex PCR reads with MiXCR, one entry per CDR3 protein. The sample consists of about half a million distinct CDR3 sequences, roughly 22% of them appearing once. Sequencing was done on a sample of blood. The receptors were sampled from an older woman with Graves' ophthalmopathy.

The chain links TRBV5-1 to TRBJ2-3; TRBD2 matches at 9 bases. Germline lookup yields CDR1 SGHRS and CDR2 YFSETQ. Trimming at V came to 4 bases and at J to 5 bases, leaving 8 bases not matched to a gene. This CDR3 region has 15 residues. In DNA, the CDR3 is TGCGCCAGCAGCCCAGGAGTAGCGGGAGTAGATACGCAGTATTTT. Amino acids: CASSPGVAGVDTQYF.

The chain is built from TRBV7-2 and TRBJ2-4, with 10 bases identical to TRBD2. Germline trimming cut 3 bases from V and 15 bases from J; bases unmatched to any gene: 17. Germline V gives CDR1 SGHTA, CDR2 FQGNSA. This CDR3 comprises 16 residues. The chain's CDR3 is CASSLTHQSGRARVYF. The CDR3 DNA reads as TGTGCCAGCAGCTTGACACACCAAAGCGGGAGGGCTCGAGTGTACTTC.

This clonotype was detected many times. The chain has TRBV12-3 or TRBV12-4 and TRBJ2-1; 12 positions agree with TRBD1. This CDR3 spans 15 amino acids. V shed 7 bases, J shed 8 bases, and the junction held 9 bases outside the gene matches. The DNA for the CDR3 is TGTGCCAGCACCTTGGGACAGGGGGCTTCGGATGAGCAGTTCTTC. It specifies CASTLGQGASDEQFF.